A single sample is the source of the 16 T cell receptor beta chains below, sequenced in a study of cytomegalovirus exposure and HLA in healthy donors. A multiplex PCR was run with 60 Vbeta primers and 13 Jbeta primers. Repertoires were generated with immunoSEQ multiplex PCR, while TCRdb's copy carries only in-frame clones and drops some. The sample carries tens of thousands of clones, around 78% recorded once. Material for sequencing was PBMCs. The receptors come from a man aged 30 to 39 in good health and CMV-seronegative.

The chain has TRBV4-3 and TRBJ2-1, with D possibly being TRBD2 (7 bases). Germline V gene sequence: CDR1 LGHNA, CDR2 YSLEER. Trimming shortened V by 5 bases and J by 4 bases, and 15 bases separated the two germline ends. CDR3 length equals 15 residues. The CDR3 DNA sequence: TGCGCCAGCAGCAAGGGACGGGGGGCGTACAATGAGCAGTTCTTC. It is translated as CASSKGRGAYNEQFF.

The chain employs TRBV5-1 and TRBJ1-2, with TRBD1 matching 10 bases. Germline lookup yields CDR1 SGHRS and CDR2 YFSETQ. Trimming took 5 bases from V and 0 from J; bases not matched to a gene: 13. The CDR3 spans 18 residues. CDR3 DNA sequence: TGCGCCAGCAGTTTTCAACCGGGACAGGGGCCATCTAACTATGGCTACACCTTC. Encoded protein: CASSFQPGQGPSNYGYTF.

The gene calls are TRBV29-1 and TRBJ1-1, with D maybe TRBD1 (6 bases). V was shortened by 7 bases and J by 2 bases, with 14 bases between the two germline ends. CDR3 length equals 13 residues. Looked up from germline, CDR1 is SQVTM and CDR2 is ANQGSEA. In nucleotides, the CDR3 is TGCAGCGGGAGGAGGGGGGGCAACACTGAAGCTTTCTTT. Encoded protein: CSGRRGGNTEAFF. Based on the CDR3 plus reference TRBV29-1 and TRBJ1-1, the full variable domain is SAVISQKPSRDICQRGTSLTIQCQVDSQVTMMFWYRQQPGQSLTLIATANQGSEATYESGFVIDKFPISRPNLTFSTLTVSNMSPEDSSIYLCSGRRGGNTEAFFGQGTRLTVV.

The chain employs TRBV2 and TRBJ1-2, with TRBD1 matching 8 bases. Unmatched junction bases numbered 2, after V lost 8 bases and J lost 0 bases. Germline CDR1 reads SNHLY; CDR2 reads FYNNEI. The CDR3 is 13 amino acids. The CDR3 loop is CASSQGANYGYTF. The CDR3 DNA sequence: TGTGCCAGCTCACAGGGGGCTAACTATGGCTACACCTTC.

The CDR3 coding sequence is TGTGCCAGCAGGGAACCAGGACAGAGTACCCAGTACTTC. This gives the protein CASREPGQSTQYF. V and J are TRBV6-1 and TRBJ2-5; TRBD1 might be the D (6 bases). V was trimmed by 6 bases and J by 8 bases, leaving 16 bases between them. Germline CDR1 reads MNHNS; CDR2 reads SASEGT. The CDR3 covers 13 residues.

This clone was seen a handful of times. J is TRBJ2-1 and V is TRBV5-1; 8 bases agree with TRBD2. The germline gives CDR1 SGHRS, CDR2 YFSETQ. CDR3 length: 15 residues. V lost 0 bases, J lost 3 bases, and 2 bases stayed unmatched. The CDR3 reads CASSLGLAGYNEQFF. In DNA form, the CDR3 reads TGCGCCAGCAGCTTGGGCCTAGCGGGCTACAATGAGCAGTTCTTC.

This clone appeared a few times. This chain connects TRBV7-7 to TRBJ2-7; unclear D gene. Trimming shortened V by 2 bases and J by 1 base, and 6 bases separated the two germline ends. Germline CDR1 and CDR2: SSHAT and FNYEAQ (reference sequence). The CDR3 has 13 residues. CDR3 amino acids: CASSLKESYEQYV. In nucleotides, the CDR3 is TGTGCCAGCAGCTTAAAGGAGTCCTACGAGCAGTACGTC.

In this sample, this clone turned up a few times. This chain uses TRBV28 with TRBJ2-5; D is perhaps TRBD1 (8 bases). The CDR3 has 15 residues. Between the trimmed V and J ends, which lost 5 bases and 5 bases, there was a span of 18 bases. The germline gives CDR1 MDHEN, CDR2 SYDVKM. CDR3 in DNA: TGTGCCAGCAGTAAAACAGGGGGGGTCACCGAGACCCAGTACTTC. Protein: CASSKTGGVTETQYF.

Only one count was recorded for this clone. V usage is TRBV27 and J usage is TRBJ1-3; D is perhaps TRBD1 (5 bases). The CDR3 runs to 14 residues. CDR1 is MNHEY and CDR2 is SMNVEV in the germline V gene (reference sequence). V dropped 4 bases and J dropped 0 bases, with 7 bases sitting between them. As DNA, the CDR3 is TGTGCCAGCAGTTCAGGGCGCTCTGGAAACACCATATATTTT. Amino acids: CASSSGRSGNTIYF.

This sequence joins TRBV7-9 and TRBJ1-5; TRBD1 might be the D (5 bases). Trimming left V 1 base short and J 2 bases short, with 6 bases between. The CDR3 covers 14 residues. Germline V CDR1 and CDR2: SEHNR, FQNEAQ (reference sequence). The CDR3: CASSLEGGNQPQHF. The CDR3 DNA sequence: TGTGCCAGCAGCTTAGAAGGGGGCAATCAGCCCCAGCATTTT.

The V and J genes are TRBV7-2 and TRBJ1-2; D might be TRBD1 (5 bases). Germline V CDR1 and CDR2: SGHTA, FQGNSA. The V gene lost 8 bases and the J gene lost 4 bases, with 14 bases spanning the gap. The CDR3 loop spans 13 amino acids. CDR3 residues: CASRRVVPYGYTF. CDR3 bases: TGTGCCAGCCGCAGGGTCGTGCCCTATGGCTACACCTTC.

This rearrangement joins TRBV13 to TRBJ2-7; TRBD1 matches 8 bases. There are 15 residues in the CDR3. CDR1 and CDR2 from the germline V gene are PRHDT and FYEKMQ (reference sequence). The V and J ends lost 2 bases and 3 bases, in that order; junction bases with no gene match: 6. CDR3 sequence (DNA): TGTGCCAGCAGCTTATTAGGACAGGGACTCTACGAGCAGTACTTC. Translation: CASSLLGQGLYEQYF.

The gene calls are TRBV19 and TRBJ2-7; D is unclear. V lost 3 bases and J 2 bases, leaving 11 bases between the germline ends. Germline CDR1 LNHDA, CDR2 SQIVND (reference sequence). The CDR3 spans 14 residues. The CDR3 DNA reads TGTGCCAGTAGTATGAGGCAGCGCGCCTACGAGCAGTACTTC. It translates to CASSMRQRAYEQYF.

The rearrangement uses TRBV13 and TRBJ2-3, with 7 bases lining up with TRBD1. Germline CDR1 is PRHDT and CDR2 is FYEKMQ (reference sequence). V was clipped by 6 bases and J by 2 bases; unmatched bases: 11. The CDR3 has 16 amino acids. Here the CDR3 DNA reads TGTGCCAGCAGGGCGAGGGGGCCGGACGTCACAGATACGCAGTATTTT. The encoded protein is CASRARGPDVTDTQYF.

J is TRBJ1-2 and V is TRBV11-3; TRBD1 aligns across 7 bases. Trimming cost V 6 bases and J 11 bases; bases outside gene matches: 9. Germline CDR1 is SGHNT and CDR2 is YENEEA. This CDR3 has 12 residues. Here the CDR3 reads CASSLSGTEYTF. DNA for the CDR3: TGTGCCAGCAGTCTTTCCGGGACAGAGTACACCTTC.

In regard to this clone: Within the sample, other DNA sequences also encode this same CDR3. The rearrangement links TRBV7-2 to TRBJ2-3, with 14 bases aligning to TRBD2. The CDR3 covers 18 residues. CDR1 is SGHTA, CDR2 FQGNSA, per germline. Trimming cost V 5 bases and J 0 bases; bases outside gene matches: 7. The CDR3 DNA reads as TGTGCCAGCAGCGTAGGACTAGCGGGAGGCCTAAGCACAGATACGCAGTATTTT. Translated: CASSVGLAGGLSTDTQYF.